These 23 T cell receptor beta chains originate from one sample sequenced in a study of response to subunit inactivated influenza vaccine listed by TCRdb under 2018. The library was made by RT-PCR. Sequencing instrument: Illumina HiSeq 2500. Through fastp at Q25 and MiXCR, TCRdb rebuilt clones from the public reads, retaining in-frame beta chains. Each record represents a unique CDR3 protein, reported with the most common genes and DNA among its rows. Here the sample has approximately 490,000 distinct CDR3 sequences; approximately 7.2% occur a single time. Clones ranked in the top ten supply over 10% of the sample. The sequences come from PBMCs from blood, collected approximately 25 months after vaccination. The receptors stem from a man in his fifties or sixties who received an inactivated influenza vaccine. Donor details come from another sample of the same person, matched by shared clones.

Comment on this clonotype: A much more abundant neighbour one base away suggests this may be a read error. CDR3 region: CACSQKSLRTGQFF. Written as DNA, the CDR3 is TGTGCCTGCAGCCAGAAATCACTACGAACAGGGCAGTTCTTC. This chain uses TRBV6-2 or TRBV6-3 with TRBJ2-1; D is possibly TRBD1 (5 bases). The CDR3 is made up of 14 amino acids. The germline V gene encodes CDR1 MNHEY and CDR2 SVGEGT.

V and J are TRBV7-2 and TRBJ2-3, with D unclear. The CDR3 covers 12 residues. Germline V gives CDR1 SGHTA, CDR2 FQGNSA. V was trimmed by 4 bases and J by 7 bases, leaving 9 bases between them. CDR3 loop: CASSSSRNTQYF. CDR3 DNA sequence: TGTGCCAGCAGCTCGAGTAGAAATACGCAGTATTTT.

In this sample, this clonotype turned up many times. This chain links TRBV28 with TRBJ2-1; 7 nucleotides match TRBD1. The trim removed 10 bases at V and 12 bases at J, leaving 9 bases unmatched. CDR1 is MDHEN, CDR2 SYDVKM, per germline. This CDR3 has 11 amino acids. CDR3 region: CATRRQGWQFF. As DNA, the CDR3 is TGTGCCACCAGAAGACAGGGTTGGCAGTTCTTC.

A few counts support this clonotype. The DNA of the CDR3 is TGTGCCAGCAGTGACCTAGAGAATACCGATGAGCAGTTCTTC. It is translated as CASSDLENTDEQFF. This sequence joins TRBV2 and TRBJ2-1; unclear D gene. CDR1 is SNHLY and CDR2 is FYNNEI in the germline V gene. The CDR3 length is 14 residues. Deletions cut 3 bases from V and 8 bases from J, with 14 bases between.

This clonotype was seen only a few times. The rearrangement uses TRBV5-1 and TRBJ2-1, with a possible D match to TRBD2 (6 bases). CDR3 size: 15 residues. CDR1 and CDR2 (germline): SGHRS, YFSETQ. Trimming stripped 6 bases from V and 6 bases from J, with 19 bases between. Here the CDR3 reads CASIPWPSVANEQFF. In DNA form, the CDR3 reads TGCGCCAGCATCCCGTGGCCTAGCGTAGCCAATGAGCAGTTCTTC. The full variable domain, its missing parts supplied by reference TRBV5-1 and TRBJ2-1, is KAGVTQTPRYLIKTRGQQVTLSCSPISGHRSVSWYQQTPGQGLQFLFEYFSETQRNKGNFPGRFSGRQFSNSRSEMNVSTLELGDSALYLCASIPWPSVANEQFFGPGTRLTVL.

This clonotype was counted ten times or more. The gene calls are TRBV20-1 and TRBJ2-2, with D perhaps TRBD1 (6 bases). CDR1 is DFQATT, CDR2 SNEGSKA, per germline (reference sequence). There are 16 residues in the CDR3. Trimming shortened V by 0 bases and J by 1 base, and 12 bases separated the two germline ends. The CDR3 coding sequence is TGCAGTGCTAGAGAAATACAGGGAGAGAACACCGGGGAGCTGTTTTTT. Amino acids: CSAREIQGENTGELFF.

This clonotype was detected a few times. The rearrangement joins TRBV5-1 to TRBJ1-1; no definite D call. CDR3 length: 15 amino acids. Between the trimmed V and J ends, which lost 2 bases and 0 bases, there was a span of 11 bases. Germline-derived CDR1 and CDR2 are SGHRS and YFSETQ. CDR3 residues: CASSLGTAMNTEAFF. The CDR3 DNA sequence: TGCGCCAGCAGCTTAGGAACAGCAATGAACACTGAAGCTTTCTTT.

V is TRBV7-2 and J is TRBJ2-1, with D maybe TRBD2 (5 bases). This CDR3 has 15 residues. Germline V gives CDR1 SGHTA, CDR2 FQGNSA. V was shortened by 0 bases and J by 5 bases, with 11 bases between the two germline ends. The CDR3, as DNA: TGTGCCAGCAGCTTAGCGCGGGCAGCTAACAATGAGCAGTTCTTC. Protein: CASSLARAANNEQFF.

This clonotype was observed many times. The CDR3 DNA sequence: TGTGCCAGCAGCTTCACAGGGAGTGGAGATACGCAGTATTTT. Translation gives CASSFTGSGDTQYF. The gene calls are TRBV7-9 and TRBJ2-3; perhaps TRBD1 as D (6 bases). Germline CDR1 and CDR2: SEHNR and FQNEAQ (reference sequence). The CDR3 totals 14 residues. Between the trimmed V and J ends, which lost 3 bases and 5 bases, there was a span of 12 bases.

This clonotype was recorded a few times. This sequence joins TRBV5-1 and TRBJ2-1, with TRBD2 matching 10 bases. This CDR3 has 15 residues. Germline V CDR1 and CDR2: SGHRS, YFSETQ. J was trimmed by 4 bases and V by 2 bases; bases with no gene match: 3. The DNA for the CDR3 is TGCGCCAGCAGCTTCAGCGGGAGGGAGTACAATGAGCAGTTCTTC. Encoded protein: CASSFSGREYNEQFF.

There are a few counts of this clonotype. The chain employs TRBV6-5 and TRBJ1-6; no firm D call. Between the trimmed V and J ends, which lost 2 bases and 2 bases, there was a span of 1 base. The CDR3 loop spans 13 amino acids. CDR1 MNHEY and CDR2 SVGAGI come from the germline V gene. The CDR3 here is CASSYAYNSPLHF. The CDR3, as DNA: TGTGCCAGCAGTTACGCCTATAATTCACCCCTCCACTTT.

This clonotype was counted many times. For the CDR3, the DNA is TGTGCCAGCAGCAACGAGGGACTGAACACTGAAGCTTTCTTT. Its protein product is CASSNEGLNTEAFF. The chain uses TRBV3-1 and TRBJ1-1, with a tentative D call TRBD1 (5 bases). The CDR3 length is 14 residues. The germline V gene encodes CDR1 LGHDT and CDR2 YNNKEL (reference sequence). Trimming left V 5 bases short and J 0 bases short, with 10 bases between.

The rearrangement joins TRBV5-1 to TRBJ2-1; 7 positions agree with TRBD2. Trimming cost V 0 bases and J 2 bases; bases outside gene matches: 8. This CDR3 has 17 amino acids. Germline assignment: CDR1 SGHRS and CDR2 YFSETQ. The CDR3 loop is CASSLVRREQTYNEQFF. The CDR3 nucleotides are TGCGCCAGCAGCTTGGTGCGGCGGGAGCAGACCTACAATGAGCAGTTCTTC.

In its sample, this clonotype was seen a few times. The rearrangement links TRBV15 to TRBJ1-2; D not resolved. Trimming pared 3 bases from V and 0 bases from J, leaving 8 bases between. The CDR3 runs 14 residues. Per germline, CDR1 LNHNV and CDR2 YYDKDF (reference sequence). CDR3 residues: CATSSRSSNYGYTF. The CDR3 nucleotides read TGTGCCACCAGCAGTCGGTCGTCTAACTATGGCTACACCTTC.

This clonotype was counted a few times. This chain joins TRBV6-1 and TRBJ2-1, with D possibly matching TRBD1 (5 bases). Germline assignment: CDR1 MNHNS and CDR2 SASEGT. CDR3 length: 15 residues. The V end was cut by 6 bases, the J end by 7 bases, with 19 bases between. CDR3 region: CASSPSPGQGNEQFF. CDR3 nucleotide sequence: TGTGCCAGCAGCCCTAGTCCGGGTCAGGGTAATGAGCAGTTCTTC.

This clonotype was seen at least ten times. V usage is TRBV6-2 or TRBV6-3 and J usage is TRBJ1-3, with D unresolved. V dropped 4 bases and J dropped 3 bases, with 4 bases sitting between them. Germline CDR1 reads MNHEY; CDR2 reads SVGEGT. The CDR3 totals 12 residues. As DNA, the CDR3 is TGTGCCAGCAGTTCCAATGGAAACACCATATATTTT. It is translated as CASSSNGNTIYF.

This clonotype was found a few times. The rearrangement links TRBV7-8 to TRBJ2-3, with TRBD1 identical over 8 bases. This CDR3 contains 16 residues. Germline loops: CDR1 SGHVS, CDR2 FQNEAQ. Trimming took 5 bases from V and 4 from J; bases not matched to a gene: 11. The DNA for the CDR3 is TGTGCCAGCAGCCCCCGGACAGGGCTGCGGGCAGATACGCAGTATTTT. Translated: CASSPRTGLRADTQYF.

The chain is built from TRBV6-2 or TRBV6-3 and TRBJ2-1; 12 positions match TRBD2. V trimming: 2 bases; J trimming: 0 bases; junction bases outside the gene matches: 8. CDR1 and CDR2 from the germline V gene are MNHEY and SVGEGT. This CDR3 has 19 amino acids. CDR3 DNA sequence: TGTGCCAGCAGTTACGGGGGACTAGCGGGTAGGGGCTCCTACAATGAGCAGTTCTTC. Encoded protein: CASSYGGLAGRGSYNEQFF.

The J gene is TRBJ1-4, the V gene TRBV12-3 or TRBV12-4; maybe TRBD1 (6 bases). This CDR3 has 15 amino acids. With 5 bases removed from V and 5 bases from J, the gap between germline ends came to 15 bases. Here the CDR3 reads CASSLGGVENEKLFF. The CDR3, as DNA: TGTGCCAGCAGTCTAGGGGGGGTGGAGAATGAAAAACTGTTTTTT.

This sequence joins TRBV5-1 and TRBJ2-7, with TRBD1 matching over 11 bases. V shed 4 bases and J 3 bases; nucleotides not matched to a gene: 6. The CDR3 runs 15 residues. Germline V CDR1 and CDR2: SGHRS, YFSETQ. DNA for the CDR3: TGCGCCAGCAGCCCCCCAGGGACAGGGGGCTACGAGCAGTACTTC. This gives the protein CASSPPGTGGYEQYF.

This clonotype has more than one count but fewer than ten. The chain recombines TRBV5-1 with TRBJ2-1; possibly TRBD2 for D (6 bases). The CDR3 totals 15 residues. The V end lost 0 bases, the J end lost 6 bases, and 13 bases lay between the germline ends. Germline V gene data show CDR1 as SGHRS and CDR2 as YFSETQ. The chain's CDR3 is CASSLGGGTGNEQFF. The CDR3 DNA reads as TGCGCCAGCAGCTTGGGTGGCGGGACGGGCAATGAGCAGTTCTTC.

CDR3 residues: CASSPGGTGFYEQYF. CDR3 coding DNA: TGTGCCAGCAGTCCCGGGGGGACAGGGTTCTACGAGCAGTACTTC. The rearrangement joins TRBV25-1 to TRBJ2-7; TRBD1 matches 9 bases. Germline-derived CDR1 and CDR2 are MGHDK and SYGVNS. With V trimmed by 5 bases and J by 3 bases, 8 bases remained unmatched. CDR3 length: 15 amino acids.

The chain's CDR3 is CASRAGREQNTGELFF. CDR3 DNA sequence: TGTGCCAGCAGAGCCGGCCGGGAACAGAACACCGGGGAGCTGTTTTTT. The chain recombines TRBV4-2 with TRBJ2-2; weak D call: TRBD2 (5 bases). The germline V gene has CDR1 LGHNA and CDR2 YNFKEQ. The ends were cut back, 6 bases at V and 1 base at J, with 15 bases in the middle. This CDR3 is 16 amino acids long.